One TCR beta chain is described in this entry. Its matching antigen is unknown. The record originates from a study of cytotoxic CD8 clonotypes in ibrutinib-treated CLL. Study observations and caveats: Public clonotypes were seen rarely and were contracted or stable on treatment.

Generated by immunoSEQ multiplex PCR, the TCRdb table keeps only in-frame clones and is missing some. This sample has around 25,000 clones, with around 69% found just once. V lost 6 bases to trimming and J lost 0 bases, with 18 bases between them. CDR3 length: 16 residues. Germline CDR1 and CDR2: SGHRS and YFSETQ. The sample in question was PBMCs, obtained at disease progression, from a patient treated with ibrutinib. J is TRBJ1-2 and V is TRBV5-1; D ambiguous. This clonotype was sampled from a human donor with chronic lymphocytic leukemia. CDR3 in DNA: TGCGCCAGCAATGATGGGAATCTCCGGGCTAACTATGGCTACACCTTC. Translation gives CASNDGNLRANYGYTF.